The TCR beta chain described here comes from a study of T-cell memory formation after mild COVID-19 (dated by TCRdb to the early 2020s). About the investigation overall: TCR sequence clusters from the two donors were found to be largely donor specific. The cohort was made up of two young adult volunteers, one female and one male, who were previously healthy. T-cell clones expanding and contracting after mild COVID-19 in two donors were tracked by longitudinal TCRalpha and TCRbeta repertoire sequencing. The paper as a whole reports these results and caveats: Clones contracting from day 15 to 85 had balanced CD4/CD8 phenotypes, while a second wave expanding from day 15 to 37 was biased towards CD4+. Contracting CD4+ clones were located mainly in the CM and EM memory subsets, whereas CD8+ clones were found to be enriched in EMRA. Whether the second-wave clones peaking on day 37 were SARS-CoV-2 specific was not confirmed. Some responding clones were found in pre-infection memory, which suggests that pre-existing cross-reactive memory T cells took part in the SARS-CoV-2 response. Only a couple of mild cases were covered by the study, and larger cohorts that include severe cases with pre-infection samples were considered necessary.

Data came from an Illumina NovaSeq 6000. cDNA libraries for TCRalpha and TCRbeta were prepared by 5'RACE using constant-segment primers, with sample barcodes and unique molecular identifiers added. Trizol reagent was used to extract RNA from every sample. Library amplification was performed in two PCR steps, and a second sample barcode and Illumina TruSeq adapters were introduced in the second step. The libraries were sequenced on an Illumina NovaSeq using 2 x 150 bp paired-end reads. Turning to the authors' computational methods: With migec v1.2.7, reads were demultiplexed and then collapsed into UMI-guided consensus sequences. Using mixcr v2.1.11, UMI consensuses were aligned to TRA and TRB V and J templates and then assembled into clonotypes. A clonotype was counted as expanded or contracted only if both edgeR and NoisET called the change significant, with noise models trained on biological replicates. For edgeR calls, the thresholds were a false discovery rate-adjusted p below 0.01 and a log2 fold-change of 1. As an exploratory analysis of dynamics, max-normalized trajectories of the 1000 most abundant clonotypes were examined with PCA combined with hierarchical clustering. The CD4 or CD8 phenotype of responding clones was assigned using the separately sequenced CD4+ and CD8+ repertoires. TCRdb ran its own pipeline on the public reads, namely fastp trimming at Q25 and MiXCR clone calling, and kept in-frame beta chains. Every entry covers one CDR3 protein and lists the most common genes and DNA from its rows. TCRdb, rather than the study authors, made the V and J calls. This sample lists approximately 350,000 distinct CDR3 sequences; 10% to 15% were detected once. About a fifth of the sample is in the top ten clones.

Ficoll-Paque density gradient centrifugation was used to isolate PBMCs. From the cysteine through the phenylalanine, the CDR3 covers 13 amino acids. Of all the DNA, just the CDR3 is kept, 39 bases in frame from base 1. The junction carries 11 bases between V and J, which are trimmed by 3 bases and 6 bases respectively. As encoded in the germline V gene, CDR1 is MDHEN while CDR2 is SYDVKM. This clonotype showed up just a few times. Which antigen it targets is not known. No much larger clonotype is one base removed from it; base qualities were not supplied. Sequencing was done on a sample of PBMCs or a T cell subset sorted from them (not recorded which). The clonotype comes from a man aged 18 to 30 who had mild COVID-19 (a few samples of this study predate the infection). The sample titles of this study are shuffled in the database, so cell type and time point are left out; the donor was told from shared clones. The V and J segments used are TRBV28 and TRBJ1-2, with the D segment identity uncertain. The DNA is TGTGCCAGCAGTTTGACCCGAAATCATGGCTACACCTTC. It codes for CASSLTRNHGYTF.